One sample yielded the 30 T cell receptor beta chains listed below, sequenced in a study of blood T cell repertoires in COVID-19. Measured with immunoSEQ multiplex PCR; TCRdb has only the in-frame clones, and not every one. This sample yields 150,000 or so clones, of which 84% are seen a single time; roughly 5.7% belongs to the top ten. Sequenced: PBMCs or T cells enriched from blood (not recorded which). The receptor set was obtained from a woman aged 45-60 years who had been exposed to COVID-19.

The DNA for the CDR3 is TGCGCCAGCAGCTTCGGCAGCGGAAACCAAAACATTCAGTACTTC. Translation: CASSFGSGNQNIQYF. The chain uses TRBV5-1 and TRBJ2-4; possibly TRBD2 for D (5 bases). The V gene lost 2 bases and the J gene lost 5 bases, with 14 bases spanning the gap. CDR3 length: 15 amino acids. In germline, CDR1 is SGHRS, CDR2 YFSETQ. Full variable domain (missing parts from reference TRBV5-1 and TRBJ2-4): KAGVTQTPRYLIKTRGQQVTLSCSPISGHRSVSWYQQTPGQGLQFLFEYFSETQRNKGNFPGRFSGRQFSNSRSEMNVSTLELGDSALYLCASSFGSGNQNIQYFGAGTRLSVL.

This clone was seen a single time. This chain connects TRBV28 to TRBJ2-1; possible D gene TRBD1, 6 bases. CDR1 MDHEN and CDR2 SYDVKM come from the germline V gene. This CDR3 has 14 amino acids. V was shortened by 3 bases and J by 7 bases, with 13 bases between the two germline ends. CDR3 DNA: TGTGCCAGCAGTTTTAAGGGGGAGCGTAATGAGCAGTTCTTC. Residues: CASSFKGERNEQFF.

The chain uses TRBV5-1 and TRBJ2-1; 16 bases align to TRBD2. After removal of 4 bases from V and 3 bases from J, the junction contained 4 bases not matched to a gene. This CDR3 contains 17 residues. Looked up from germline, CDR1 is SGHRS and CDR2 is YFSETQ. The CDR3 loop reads CASSPGLAGGRYNEQFF. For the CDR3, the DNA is TGCGCCAGCAGCCCGGGACTAGCGGGGGGGCGCTACAATGAGCAGTTCTTC.

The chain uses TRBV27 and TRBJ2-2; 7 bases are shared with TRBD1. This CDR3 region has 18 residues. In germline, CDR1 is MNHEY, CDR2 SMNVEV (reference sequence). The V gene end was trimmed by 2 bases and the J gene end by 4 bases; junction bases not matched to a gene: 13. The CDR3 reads CASSLALRQGEATGELFF. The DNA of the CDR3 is TGTGCCAGCAGTTTAGCCCTTAGACAGGGAGAGGCCACCGGGGAGCTGTTTTTT.

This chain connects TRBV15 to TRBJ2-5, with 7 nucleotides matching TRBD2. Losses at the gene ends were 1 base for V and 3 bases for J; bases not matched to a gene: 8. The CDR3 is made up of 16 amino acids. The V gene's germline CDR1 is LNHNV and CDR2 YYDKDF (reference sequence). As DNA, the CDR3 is TGTGCCACCAGCAGAGCTCGCCGGGGAGGGGAAGAGACCCAGTACTTC. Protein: CATSRARRGGEETQYF.

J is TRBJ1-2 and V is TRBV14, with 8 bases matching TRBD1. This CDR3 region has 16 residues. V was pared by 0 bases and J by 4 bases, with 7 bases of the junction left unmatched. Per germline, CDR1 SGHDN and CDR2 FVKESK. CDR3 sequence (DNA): TGTGCCAGCAGCCAAGATTTACAGGGGGATTCCTATGGCTACACCTTC. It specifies CASSQDLQGDSYGYTF.

CDR3 amino acids: CASSRLASGGEQFF. The CDR3, as DNA: TGTGCCAGTAGTCGACTAGCGAGTGGTGGTGAGCAGTTCTTC. The chain combines TRBV19 with TRBJ2-1, with 8 bases lining up with TRBD2. This CDR3 region has 14 residues. Germline values: CDR1 LNHDA, CDR2 SQIVND (reference sequence). With V trimmed by 5 bases and J by 9 bases, 9 bases remained unmatched.

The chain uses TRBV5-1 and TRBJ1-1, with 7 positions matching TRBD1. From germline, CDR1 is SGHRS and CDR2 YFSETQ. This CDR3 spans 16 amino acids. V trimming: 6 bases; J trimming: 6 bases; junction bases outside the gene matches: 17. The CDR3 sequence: CASTQIGTASGAEAFF. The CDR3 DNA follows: TGCGCCAGCACCCAAATCGGGACAGCGTCTGGGGCTGAAGCTTTCTTT.

CDR3 bases: TGTGCCAGCAGCCAAGACGACAGCATCTGGACCCCCTCCTACGAGCAGTACTTC. Encoded protein: CASSQDDSIWTPSYEQYF. The rearrangement uses TRBV14 and TRBJ2-7, with a possible D match to TRBD1 (5 bases). V shed 0 bases and J shed 0 bases, with 18 bases lying between them. The CDR3 runs to 18 residues. The germline V gene has CDR1 SGHDN and CDR2 FVKESK.

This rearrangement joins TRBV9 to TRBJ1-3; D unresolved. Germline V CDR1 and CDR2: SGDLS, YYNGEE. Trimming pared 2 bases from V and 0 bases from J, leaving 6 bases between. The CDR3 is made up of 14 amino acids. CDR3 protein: CASSVSVSGNTIYF. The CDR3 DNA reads TGTGCCAGCAGCGTTTCGGTCTCTGGAAACACCATATATTTT.

CDR3 in DNA: TGTGCCAGCAGTAAGACTCGAACCTACGAGCAGTACTTC. It specifies CASSKTRTYEQYF. This chain uses TRBV2 with TRBJ2-7; no clear D gene. CDR3 length: 13 residues. Per the germline V gene, CDR1 is SNHLY and CDR2 is FYNNEI. V lost 5 bases and J 2 bases, leaving 10 bases between the germline ends. Full variable domain (missing parts from reference TRBV2 and TRBJ2-7): EPEVTQTPSHQVTQMGQEVILRCVPISNHLYFYWYRQILGQKVEFLVSFYNNEISEKSEIFDDQFSVERPDGSNFTLKIRSTKLEDSAMYFCASSKTRTYEQYFGPGTRLTVT.

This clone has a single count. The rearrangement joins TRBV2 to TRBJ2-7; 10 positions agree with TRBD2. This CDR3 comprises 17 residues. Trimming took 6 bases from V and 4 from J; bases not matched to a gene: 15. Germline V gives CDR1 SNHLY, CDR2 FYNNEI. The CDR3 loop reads CASRRLAGVSGVYEQYF. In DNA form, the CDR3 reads TGTGCCAGCAGGAGGCTAGCGGGAGTCAGCGGGGTTTACGAGCAGTACTTC.

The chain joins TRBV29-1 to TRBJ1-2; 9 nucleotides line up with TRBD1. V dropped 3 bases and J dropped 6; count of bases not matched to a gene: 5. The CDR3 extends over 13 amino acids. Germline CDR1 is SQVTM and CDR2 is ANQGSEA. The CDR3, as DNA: TGCAGCGTTGATCTACAGGGGGCCGATGGCTACACCTTC. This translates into CSVDLQGADGYTF.

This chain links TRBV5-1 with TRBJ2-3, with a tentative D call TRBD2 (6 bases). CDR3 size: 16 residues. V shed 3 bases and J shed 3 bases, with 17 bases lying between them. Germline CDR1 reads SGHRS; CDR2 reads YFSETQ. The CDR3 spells CASSWSDDGSTDTQYF. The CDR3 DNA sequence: TGCGCCAGCAGCTGGTCTGACGACGGGAGTACAGATACGCAGTATTTT.

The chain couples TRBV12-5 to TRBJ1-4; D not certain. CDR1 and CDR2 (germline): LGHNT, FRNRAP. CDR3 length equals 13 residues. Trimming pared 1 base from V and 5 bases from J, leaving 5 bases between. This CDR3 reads CASGLARNEKLFF. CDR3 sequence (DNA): TGTGCTAGTGGTTTGGCCCGGAATGAAAAACTGTTTTTT.

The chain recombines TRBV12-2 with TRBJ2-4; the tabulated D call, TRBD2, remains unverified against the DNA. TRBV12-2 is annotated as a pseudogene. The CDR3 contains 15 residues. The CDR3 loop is CASRLGRSAKNIQYF. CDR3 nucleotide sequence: TGTGCAAGTCGCTTAGGGAGGAGTGCCAAAAACATTCAGTACTTC.

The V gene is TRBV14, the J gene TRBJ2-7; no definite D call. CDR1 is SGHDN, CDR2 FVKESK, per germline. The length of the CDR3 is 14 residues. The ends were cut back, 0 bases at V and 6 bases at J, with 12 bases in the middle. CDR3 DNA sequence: TGTGCCAGCAGCCAAGATGGGCCCGAACGCGAGCAGTACTTC. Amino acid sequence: CASSQDGPEREQYF.

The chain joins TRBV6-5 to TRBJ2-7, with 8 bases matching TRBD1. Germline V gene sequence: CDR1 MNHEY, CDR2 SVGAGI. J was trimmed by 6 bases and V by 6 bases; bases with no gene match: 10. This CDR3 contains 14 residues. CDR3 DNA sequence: TGTGCCAGCAGACGCCGGGACAGGCCTCTCGAGCAGTACTTC. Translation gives CASRRRDRPLEQYF.

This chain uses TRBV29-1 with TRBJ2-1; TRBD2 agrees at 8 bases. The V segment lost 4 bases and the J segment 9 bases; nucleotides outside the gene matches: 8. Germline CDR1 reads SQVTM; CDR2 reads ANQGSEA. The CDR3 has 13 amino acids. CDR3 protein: CSVVSGNRGEQFF. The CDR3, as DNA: TGCAGCGTTGTTAGCGGGAACCGCGGTGAGCAGTTCTTC.

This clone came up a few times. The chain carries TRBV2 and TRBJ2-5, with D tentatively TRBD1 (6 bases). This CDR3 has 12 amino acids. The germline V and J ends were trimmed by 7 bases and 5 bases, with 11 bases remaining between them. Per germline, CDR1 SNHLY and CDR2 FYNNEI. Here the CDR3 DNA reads TGTGCCAGCAACAGGGACGAGGAGACCCAGTACTTC. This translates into CASNRDEETQYF.

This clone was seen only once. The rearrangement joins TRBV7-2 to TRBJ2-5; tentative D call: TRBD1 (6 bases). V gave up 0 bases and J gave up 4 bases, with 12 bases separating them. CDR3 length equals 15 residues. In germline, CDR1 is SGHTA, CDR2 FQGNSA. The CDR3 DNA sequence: TGTGCCAGCAGCTTAGCGGGTAAAGGGGGAGAGACCCAGTACTTC. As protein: CASSLAGKGGETQYF. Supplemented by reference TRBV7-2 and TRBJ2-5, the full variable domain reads GAGVSQSPSNKVTEKGKDVELRCDPISGHTALYWYRQSLGQGLEFLIYFQGNSAPDKSGLPSDRFSAERTGGSVSTLTIQRTQQEDSAVYLCASSLAGKGGETQYFGPGTRLLVL.

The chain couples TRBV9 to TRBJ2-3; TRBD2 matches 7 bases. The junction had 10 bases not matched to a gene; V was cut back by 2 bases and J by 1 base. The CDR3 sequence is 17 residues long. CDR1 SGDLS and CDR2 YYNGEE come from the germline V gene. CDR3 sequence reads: CASSVGIGGGGTDTQYF. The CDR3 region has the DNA TGTGCCAGCAGCGTTGGGATCGGTGGGGGGGGCACAGATACGCAGTATTTT.

The CDR3 region has the DNA TGTGCCAGCAGCTTACCAGGGCAAGAGACCCAGTACTTC. It yields the protein CASSLPGQETQYF. The rearrangement joins TRBV7-3 to TRBJ2-5; the D gene is possibly TRBD1 (5 bases). The CDR3 length is 13 residues. The V end lost 2 bases, the J end lost 2 bases, and 6 bases lay between the germline ends. The germline CDR1 and CDR2 sequences are SGHTA and FQGTGA.

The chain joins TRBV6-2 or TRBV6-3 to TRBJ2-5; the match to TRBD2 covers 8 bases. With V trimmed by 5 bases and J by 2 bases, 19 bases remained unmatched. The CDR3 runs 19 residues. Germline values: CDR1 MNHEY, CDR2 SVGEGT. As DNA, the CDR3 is TGTGCCAGCAGTCCGGAGGGACGGGGGGGTCTACCCTTACAAGAGACCCAGTACTTC. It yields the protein CASSPEGRGGLPLQETQYF.

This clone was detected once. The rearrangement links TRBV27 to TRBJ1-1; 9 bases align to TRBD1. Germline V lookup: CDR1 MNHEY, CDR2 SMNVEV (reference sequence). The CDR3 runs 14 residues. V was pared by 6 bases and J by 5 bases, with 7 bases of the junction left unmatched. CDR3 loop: CASRGGQGWTEAFF. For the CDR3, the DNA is TGTGCCAGCAGGGGGGGACAGGGCTGGACTGAAGCTTTCTTT.

The CDR3 DNA reads as TGTGCCAGTAGTGGCTGGACTGTTGATAATTCACCCCTCCACTTT. This translates into CASSGWTVDNSPLHF. This rearrangement joins TRBV19 to TRBJ1-6, with unresolved D. This CDR3 contains 15 residues. The germline V gene encodes CDR1 LNHDA and CDR2 SQIVND (reference sequence). Trimming pared 5 bases from V and 5 bases from J, leaving 13 bases between.

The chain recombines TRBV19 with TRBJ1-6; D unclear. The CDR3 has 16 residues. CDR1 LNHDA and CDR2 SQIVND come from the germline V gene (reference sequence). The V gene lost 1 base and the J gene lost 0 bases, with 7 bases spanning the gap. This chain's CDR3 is CASSIAGSSYNSPLHF. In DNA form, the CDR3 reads TGTGCCAGTAGTATAGCGGGGAGCTCCTATAATTCACCCCTCCACTTT.

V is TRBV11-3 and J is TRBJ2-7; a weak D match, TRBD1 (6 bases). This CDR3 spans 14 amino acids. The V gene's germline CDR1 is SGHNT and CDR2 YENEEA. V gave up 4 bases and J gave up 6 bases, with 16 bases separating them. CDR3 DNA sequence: TGTGCCAGCAGCTCCGGGACATCCCAGACCGAGCAGTACTTC. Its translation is CASSSGTSQTEQYF.

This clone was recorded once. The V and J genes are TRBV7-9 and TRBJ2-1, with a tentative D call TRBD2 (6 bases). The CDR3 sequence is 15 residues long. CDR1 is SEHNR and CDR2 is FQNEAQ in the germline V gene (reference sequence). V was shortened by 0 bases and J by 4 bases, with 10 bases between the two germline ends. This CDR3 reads CASSLAWGGYNEQFF. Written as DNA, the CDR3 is TGTGCCAGCAGCTTAGCGTGGGGAGGATACAATGAGCAGTTCTTC.

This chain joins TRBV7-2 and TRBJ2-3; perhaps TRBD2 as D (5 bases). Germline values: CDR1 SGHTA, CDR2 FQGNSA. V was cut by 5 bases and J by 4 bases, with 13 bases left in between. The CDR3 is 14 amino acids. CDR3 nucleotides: TGTGCCAGCAGCCGGACTCAAGTGTCAGATACGCAGTATTTT. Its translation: CASSRTQVSDTQYF.